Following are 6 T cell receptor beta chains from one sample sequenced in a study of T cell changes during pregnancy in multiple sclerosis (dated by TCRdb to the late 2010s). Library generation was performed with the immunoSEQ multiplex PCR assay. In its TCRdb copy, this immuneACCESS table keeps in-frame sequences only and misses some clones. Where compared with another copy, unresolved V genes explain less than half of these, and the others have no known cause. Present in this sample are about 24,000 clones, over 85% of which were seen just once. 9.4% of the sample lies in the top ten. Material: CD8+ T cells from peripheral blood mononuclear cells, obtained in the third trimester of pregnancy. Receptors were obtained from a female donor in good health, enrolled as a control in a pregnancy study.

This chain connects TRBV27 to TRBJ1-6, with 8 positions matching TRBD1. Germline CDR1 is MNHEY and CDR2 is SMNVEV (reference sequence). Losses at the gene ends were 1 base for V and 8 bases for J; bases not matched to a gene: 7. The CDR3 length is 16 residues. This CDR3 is CASSLFYRGGDSPLHF. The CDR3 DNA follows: TGTGCCAGCAGTTTATTCTACAGGGGGGGGGATTCACCCCTCCACTTT.

The CDR3 protein is CASRHWDMNTEAFF. For the CDR3, the DNA is TGTGCCTCTAGACATTGGGACATGAACACTGAAGCTTTCTTT. V is TRBV19 and J is TRBJ1-1, with a possible D match to TRBD1 (6 bases). The germline gives CDR1 LNHDA, CDR2 SQIVND (reference sequence). This CDR3 contains 14 residues. Trimming removed 11 bases from V and 0 bases from J, with 16 bases in between.

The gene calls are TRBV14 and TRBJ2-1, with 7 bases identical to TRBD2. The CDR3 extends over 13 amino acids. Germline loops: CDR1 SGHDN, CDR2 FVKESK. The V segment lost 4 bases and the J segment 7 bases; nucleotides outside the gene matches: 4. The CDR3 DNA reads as TGTGCCAGCAGCCCCCTGGGGGGGAATGAGCAGTTCTTC. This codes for CASSPLGGNEQFF.

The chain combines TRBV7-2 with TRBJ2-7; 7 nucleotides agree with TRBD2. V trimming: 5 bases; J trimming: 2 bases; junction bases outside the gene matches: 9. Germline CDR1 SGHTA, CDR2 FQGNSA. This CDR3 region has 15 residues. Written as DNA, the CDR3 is TGTGCCAGCAGCCCAGTACGGACTAGGGCCTACGAGCAGTACTTC. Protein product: CASSPVRTRAYEQYF.

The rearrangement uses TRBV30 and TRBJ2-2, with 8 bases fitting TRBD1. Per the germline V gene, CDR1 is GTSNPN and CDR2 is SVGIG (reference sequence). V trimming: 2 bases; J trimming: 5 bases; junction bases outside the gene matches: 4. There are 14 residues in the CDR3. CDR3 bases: TGTGCCTGGAGTTCAACAGGGGGGACCGGGGAGCTGTTTTTT. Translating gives CAWSSTGGTGELFF.

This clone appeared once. The CDR3 loop is CASSRRQHTEAFF. As DNA, the CDR3 is TGTGCCAGCAGCCGCCGACAGCACACTGAAGCTTTCTTT. This chain uses TRBV7-6 with TRBJ1-1, with a weak D call TRBD1 (5 bases). The CDR3 runs 13 residues. The germline V gene encodes CDR1 SGHVS and CDR2 FNYEAQ. V was shortened by 5 bases and J by 3 bases, with 10 bases between the two germline ends.